Listed here are 14 T cell receptor beta chains from one sample, sequenced in a study of shared clonotypes between healthy human individuals. The method was immunoSEQ multiplex PCR; TCRdb's version includes in-frame clones alone and lacks a portion of them. The sample has about 560,000 clones; around three quarters are singletons. Sequences were obtained from PBMCs. Receptor source: a woman aged 40-49 years in good health. Some clones in this sample may be carry-over from other donors' samples.

The chain is built from TRBV28 and TRBJ1-3; D is undetermined. Germline V lookup: CDR1 MDHEN, CDR2 SYDVKM. V was cut by 7 bases and J by 3 bases, with 4 bases left in between. The CDR3 covers 11 residues. Here the CDR3 reads CASILGNTIYF. The CDR3 region has the DNA TGTGCCAGCATTCTTGGAAACACCATATATTTT. Using reference TRBV28 and TRBJ1-3 for the parts outside the CDR3, the full variable domain is DVKVTQSSRYLVKRTGEKVFLECVQDMDHENMFWYRQDPGLGLRLIYFSYDVKMKEKGDIPEGYSVSREKKERFSLILESASTNQTSMYLCASILGNTIYFGEGSWLTVV.

V is TRBV27 and J is TRBJ1-5; 7 nucleotides line up with TRBD1. Per germline, CDR1 MNHEY and CDR2 SMNVEV (reference sequence). V was pared by 5 bases and J by 4 bases, with 5 bases of the junction left unmatched. The CDR3 is 14 amino acids. The CDR3 coding sequence is TGTGCCAGCAGTCCGGGACAGCTTAATCAGCCCCAGCATTTT. Translation gives CASSPGQLNQPQHF.

The chain carries TRBV5-1 and TRBJ1-1, with TRBD1 as a possible D gene (5 bases). This CDR3 is 14 amino acids long. The germline CDR1 and CDR2 sequences are SGHRS and YFSETQ. The V end lost 4 bases, the J end lost 4 bases, and 14 bases lay between the germline ends. The CDR3 DNA is TGCGCCAGCAGCAGGGGCGGAGGCGGCACTGAAGCTTTCTTT. Translated, it gives CASSRGGGGTEAFF. The full variable domain, its missing parts supplied by reference TRBV5-1 and TRBJ1-1, is KAGVTQTPRYLIKTRGQQVTLSCSPISGHRSVSWYQQTPGQGLQFLFEYFSETQRNKGNFPGRFSGRQFSNSRSEMNVSTLELGDSALYLCASSRGGGGTEAFFGQGTRLTVV.

This clone was seen a few times. The chain combines TRBV11-1 with TRBJ2-3, with D possibly TRBD2 on 5 matching bases. The germline V gene has CDR1 SGHAT and CDR2 FQDESV (reference sequence). Trimming cost V 5 bases and J 6 bases, with 15 bases left between them. The CDR3 totals 14 residues. CDR3: CASSPRTGEDTQYF. The CDR3 DNA sequence: TGTGCCAGCAGCCCTCGGACTGGGGAGGATACGCAGTATTTT.

The chain combines TRBV5-1 with TRBJ2-3; 12 bases align to TRBD1. V shed 3 bases and J 0 bases; nucleotides not matched to a gene: 5. Germline V gene sequence: CDR1 SGHRS, CDR2 YFSETQ. The CDR3 is made up of 17 amino acids. The CDR3 DNA is TGCGCCAGCAGCTCGGGACAGGGGGCTCGAAGCACAGATACGCAGTATTTT. It specifies CASSSGQGARSTDTQYF.

The chain links TRBV30 to TRBJ2-7, with TRBD1 as a possible D gene (5 bases). Matching the DNA end better, TRBJ2-5 makes the J call doubtful. The length of the CDR3 is 14 residues. Looked up from germline, CDR1 is GTSNPN and CDR2 is SVGIG (reference sequence). As DNA, the CDR3 is TGTGCCTGGAGTTCCCTGGGGCAGGTAGAGACCCAGTACTTC. Translated: CAWSSLGQVETQYF.

V usage is TRBV15 and J usage is TRBJ2-7; weak D call: TRBD1 (6 bases). CDR1 is LNHNV, CDR2 YYDKDF, per germline (reference sequence). The CDR3 runs 14 residues. The germline V and J ends were trimmed by 0 bases and 3 bases, with 9 bases remaining between them. The CDR3 loop reads CATSRDRGFYEQYF. CDR3 in DNA: TGTGCCACCAGCAGAGATAGGGGGTTCTACGAGCAGTACTTC.

The chain links TRBV7-2 to TRBJ1-2; D not certain. Germline CDR1 and CDR2: SGHTA and FQGNSA. The CDR3 consists of 13 residues. Deletions cut 1 base from V and 4 bases from J, with 7 bases between. The CDR3 is CASSLVLGYGYTF. The CDR3 nucleotides read TGTGCCAGCAGCTTAGTTCTGGGCTATGGCTACACCTTC.

Only one count was recorded for this clone. CDR3 in amino acids: CASRVGTETYGYTF. In DNA form, the CDR3 reads TGTGCCAGCAGGGTGGGAACAGAAACCTATGGCTACACCTTC. J is TRBJ1-2 and V is TRBV5-4, with D uncertain. The CDR3 consists of 14 residues. V shed 5 bases and J shed 4 bases, with 15 bases lying between them. From germline, CDR1 is SGHNT and CDR2 YYREEE (reference sequence).

The chain carries TRBV30 and TRBJ1-2, with D uncertain. The ends were cut back, 4 bases at V and 7 bases at J, with 19 bases in the middle. There are 14 residues in the CDR3. Germline V gene lookup returns CDR1 GTSNPN and CDR2 SVGIG (reference sequence). The CDR3 loop reads CAWTDYVSGRGYTF. CDR3 bases: TGTGCCTGGACGGATTATGTCAGCGGGCGTGGCTACACCTTC.

This clone was recorded once. A read error is likely here: a far larger clone is one base away. Other DNA sequences in this sample translate to the same CDR3. The CDR3 DNA reads TGTGCCAGCTATTCCGGGACGCCGAACTATGGCTACACTTTC. Translation: CASYSGTPNYGYTF. The chain uses TRBV28 and TRBJ1-2; possibly TRBD1 for D (5 bases). From germline, CDR1 is MDHEN and CDR2 SYDVKM. CDR3 length: 14 amino acids.

This sequence joins TRBV4-3 and TRBJ2-3; D is perhaps TRBD2 (5 bases). V lost 4 bases, J lost 0 bases, and 11 bases lay in between. Looked up from germline, CDR1 is LGHNA and CDR2 is YSLEER. The CDR3 loop spans 15 amino acids. The CDR3 loop is CASSPRRGSTDTQYF. CDR3 coding DNA: TGCGCCAGCAGCCCCCGTCGCGGGAGCACAGATACGCAGTATTTT.

The chain recombines TRBV7-2 with TRBJ2-3; TRBD1 might be the D (6 bases). The CDR3 has 15 amino acids. V was shortened by 3 bases and J by 1 base, with 11 bases between the two germline ends. Germline CDR1 SGHTA, CDR2 FQGNSA. The CDR3 DNA reads TGTGCCAGCAGCTTCCCCGAGGGGGGCACAGATACGCAGTATTTT. Protein product: CASSFPEGGTDTQYF.

The chain is built from TRBV5-4 and TRBJ2-5; 7 bases match TRBD2. This CDR3 has 12 amino acids. V dropped 7 bases and J dropped 1; count of bases not matched to a gene: 1. Germline CDR1 and CDR2: SGHNT and YYREEE (reference sequence). Here the CDR3 reads CASGRAQETQYF. The CDR3 nucleotides read TGTGCCAGCGGGAGGGCCCAAGAGACCCAGTACTTC.